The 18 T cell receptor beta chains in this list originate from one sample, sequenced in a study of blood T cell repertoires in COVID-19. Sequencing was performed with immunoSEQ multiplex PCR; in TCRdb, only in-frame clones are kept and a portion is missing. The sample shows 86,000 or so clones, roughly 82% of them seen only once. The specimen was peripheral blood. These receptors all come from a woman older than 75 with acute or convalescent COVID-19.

DNA for the CDR3: TGTGCCAGCAGCCGGACAGGGGTGGTTTACACCTTC. Translating gives CASSRTGVVYTF. V and J are TRBV28 and TRBJ1-2, with TRBD1 matching over 9 bases. Germline CDR1 is MDHEN and CDR2 is SYDVKM. This CDR3 comprises 12 residues. J lost 11 bases, V lost 6 bases, and 7 bases had no gene match.

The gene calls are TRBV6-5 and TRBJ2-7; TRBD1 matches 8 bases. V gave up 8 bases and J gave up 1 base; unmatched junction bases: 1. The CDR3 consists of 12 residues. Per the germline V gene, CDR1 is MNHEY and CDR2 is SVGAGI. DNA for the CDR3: TGTGCCAGCCGACAGGGGTCCTACGAGCAGTACTTC. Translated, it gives CASRQGSYEQYF.

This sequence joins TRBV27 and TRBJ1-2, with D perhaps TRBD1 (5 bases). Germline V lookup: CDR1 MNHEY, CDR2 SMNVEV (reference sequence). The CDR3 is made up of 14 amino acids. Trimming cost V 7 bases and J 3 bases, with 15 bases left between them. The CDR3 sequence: CASTPRGGDYGYTF. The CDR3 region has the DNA TGTGCCAGCACCCCTCGGGGGGGAGACTATGGCTACACCTTC.

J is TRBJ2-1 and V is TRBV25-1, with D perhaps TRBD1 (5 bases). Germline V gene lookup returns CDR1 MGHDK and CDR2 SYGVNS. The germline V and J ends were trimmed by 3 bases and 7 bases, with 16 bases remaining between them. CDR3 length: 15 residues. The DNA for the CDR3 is TGTGCCAGCAGTGACACCAGGGCAGGGAAGAATGAGCAGTTCTTC. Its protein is CASSDTRAGKNEQFF.

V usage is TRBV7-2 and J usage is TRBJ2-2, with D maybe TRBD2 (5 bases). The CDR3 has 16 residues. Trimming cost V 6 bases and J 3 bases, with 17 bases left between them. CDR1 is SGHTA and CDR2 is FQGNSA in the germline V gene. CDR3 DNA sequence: TGTGCCAGCAGGTACCAGGACTGGCTCGACACCGGGGAGCTGTTTTTT. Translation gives CASRYQDWLDTGELFF.

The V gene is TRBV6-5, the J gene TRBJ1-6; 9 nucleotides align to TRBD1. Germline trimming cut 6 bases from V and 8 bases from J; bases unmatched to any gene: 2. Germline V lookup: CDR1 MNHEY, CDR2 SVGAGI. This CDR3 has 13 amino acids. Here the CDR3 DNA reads TGTGCCAGCAGGCGGACAGGGGATTCACCCCTCCACTTT. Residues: CASRRTGDSPLHF.

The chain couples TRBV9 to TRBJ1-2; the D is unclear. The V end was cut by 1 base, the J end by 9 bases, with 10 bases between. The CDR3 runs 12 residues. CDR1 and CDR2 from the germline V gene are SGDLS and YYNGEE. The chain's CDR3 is CASSVTERSYTF. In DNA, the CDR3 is TGTGCCAGCAGCGTAACTGAGCGGAGCTACACCTTC.

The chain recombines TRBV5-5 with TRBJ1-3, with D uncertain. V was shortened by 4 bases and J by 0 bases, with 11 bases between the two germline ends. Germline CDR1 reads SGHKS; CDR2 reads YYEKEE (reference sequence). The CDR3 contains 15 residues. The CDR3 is CASSSVARSGNTIYF. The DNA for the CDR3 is TGTGCCAGCAGCAGCGTCGCTCGCTCTGGAAACACCATATATTTT. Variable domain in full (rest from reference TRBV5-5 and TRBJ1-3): DAGVTQSPTHLIKTRGQQVTLRCSPISGHKSVSWYQQVLGQGPQFIFQYYEKEERGRGNFPDRFSARQFPNYSSELNVNALLLGDSALYLCASSSVARSGNTIYFGEGSWLTVV.

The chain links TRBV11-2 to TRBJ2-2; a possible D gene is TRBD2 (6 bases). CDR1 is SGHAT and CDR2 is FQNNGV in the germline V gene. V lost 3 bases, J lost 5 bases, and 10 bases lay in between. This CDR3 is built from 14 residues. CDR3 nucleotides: TGTGCCAGCAGCTTGGTAGCGGTTACCGGGGAGCTGTTTTTT. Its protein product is CASSLVAVTGELFF.

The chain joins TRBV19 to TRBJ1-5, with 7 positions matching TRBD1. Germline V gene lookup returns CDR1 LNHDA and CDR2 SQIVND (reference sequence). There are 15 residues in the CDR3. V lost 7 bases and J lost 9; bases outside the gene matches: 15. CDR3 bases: TGTGCCAGTAAGGTGGGTCAGGGGGTAGACGGGCCCCAGCATTTT. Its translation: CASKVGQGVDGPQHF.

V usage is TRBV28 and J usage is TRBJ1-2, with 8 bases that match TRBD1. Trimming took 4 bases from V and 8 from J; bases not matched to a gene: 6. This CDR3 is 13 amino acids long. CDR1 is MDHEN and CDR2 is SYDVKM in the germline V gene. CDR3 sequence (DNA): TGTGCCAGCAGTTGGCCAGGGGGCGAGGGCTACACCTTC. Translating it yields CASSWPGGEGYTF.

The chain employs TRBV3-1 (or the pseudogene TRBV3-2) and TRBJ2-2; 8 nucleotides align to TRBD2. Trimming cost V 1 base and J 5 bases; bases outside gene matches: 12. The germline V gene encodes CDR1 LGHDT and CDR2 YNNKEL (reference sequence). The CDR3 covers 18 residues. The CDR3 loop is CASSQGVFGTRITGELFF. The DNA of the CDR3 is TGTGCCAGCAGCCAAGGAGTTTTCGGGACTAGAATTACCGGGGAGCTGTTTTTT.

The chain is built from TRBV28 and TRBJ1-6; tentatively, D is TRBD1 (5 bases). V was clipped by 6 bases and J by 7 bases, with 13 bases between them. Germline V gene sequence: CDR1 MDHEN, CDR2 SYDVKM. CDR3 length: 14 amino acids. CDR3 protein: CASSPLQGNSPLHF. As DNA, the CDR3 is TGTGCCAGCAGCCCCCTCCAGGGCAATTCACCCCTCCACTTT.

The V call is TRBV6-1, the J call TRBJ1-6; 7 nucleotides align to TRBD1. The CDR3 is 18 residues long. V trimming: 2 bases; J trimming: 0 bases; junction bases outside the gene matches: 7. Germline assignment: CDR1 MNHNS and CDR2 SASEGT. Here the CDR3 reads CASSERQGRDSYNSPLHF. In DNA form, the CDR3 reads TGTGCCAGCAGTGAAAGACAGGGAAGGGACTCCTATAATTCACCCCTCCACTTT.

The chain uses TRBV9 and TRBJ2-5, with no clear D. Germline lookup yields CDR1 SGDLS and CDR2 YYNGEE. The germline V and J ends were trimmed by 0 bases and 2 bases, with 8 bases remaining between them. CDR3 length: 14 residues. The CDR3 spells CASSVGLGQETQYF. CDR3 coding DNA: TGTGCCAGCAGCGTAGGTCTCGGGCAAGAGACCCAGTACTTC. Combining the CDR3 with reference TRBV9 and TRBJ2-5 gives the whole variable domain DSGVTQTPKHLITATGQRVTLRCSPRSGDLSVYWYQQSLDQGLQFLIQYYNGEERAKGNILERFSAQQFPDLHSELNLSSLELGDSALYFCASSVGLGQETQYFGPGTRLLVL.

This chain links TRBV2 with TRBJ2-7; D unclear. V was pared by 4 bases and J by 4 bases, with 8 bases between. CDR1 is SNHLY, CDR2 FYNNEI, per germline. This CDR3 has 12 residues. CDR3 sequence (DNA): TGTGCCAGCAGTGCTGCCCGGTACGAGCAGTACTTC. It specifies CASSAARYEQYF.

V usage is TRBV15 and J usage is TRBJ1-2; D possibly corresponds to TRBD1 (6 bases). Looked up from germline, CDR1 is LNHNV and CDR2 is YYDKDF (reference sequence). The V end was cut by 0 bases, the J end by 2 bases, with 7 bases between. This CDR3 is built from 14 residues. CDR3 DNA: TGTGCCACCAGCAGAGATCAGGGGAACTATGGCTACACCTTC. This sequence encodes CATSRDQGNYGYTF.

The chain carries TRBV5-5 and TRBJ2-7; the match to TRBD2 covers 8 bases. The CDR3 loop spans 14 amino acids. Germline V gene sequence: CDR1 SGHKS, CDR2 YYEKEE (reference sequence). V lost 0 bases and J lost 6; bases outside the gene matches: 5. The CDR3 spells CASSLVGRGGEQYF. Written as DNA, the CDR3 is TGTGCCAGCAGCTTGGTCGGCCGGGGGGGCGAGCAGTACTTC.